The rows below give T cell receptor beta chains drawn from one sample of a study of human T cells and chemical hapten exposure. TCRdb ran MiXCR on the RACE reads and lists one entry per CDR3 protein. The sample has 150,000 to 200,000 distinct CDR3 sequences, about 15% seen once. The specimen comprised whole blood, sampled in connection with sensitization to the hapten diphenylcyclopropenone (DPC). The source of these receptors is a woman younger than 45 with alopecia areata. Some clones in this sample may be carry-over from other donors' samples. Each CDR3 is given with its conserved first and last residue. The D gene is left open where the match is weak. Clone size is given for some rows only: seen once, a few or many times, or a class if the clone is expanded.

d_gene: TRBD1
abundance: .
v_gene: TRBV6-5
j_gene: TRBJ2-7
CDR3nt: TGTGCCAGCAGTGACGGGACAGCGTACGAGCAGTACTTC
CDR3aa: CASSDGTAYEQYF

d_gene: .
abundance: many
v_gene: TRBV20-1
j_gene: TRBJ1-5
CDR3nt: TGCAGTGCTGGGGGGGTGGCAGGCGGCAATCAGCCCCAGCATTTT
CDR3aa: CSAGGVAGGNQPQHF

d_gene: TRBD1
abundance: few
v_gene: TRBV28
j_gene: TRBJ1-4
CDR3nt: TGTGCCAGCAGTCCCCCCGGACAGGGGAATTCCGAAAAACTGTTTTTT
CDR3aa: CASSPPGQGNSEKLFF

d_gene: .
abundance: .
v_gene: TRBV6-1
j_gene: TRBJ1-3
CDR3nt: TGTGCCAGCAGTGAAGCGACGGCCGGAAACACCATATATTTT
CDR3aa: CASSEATAGNTIYF

d_gene: TRBD2
abundance: few
v_gene: TRBV23-1
j_gene: TRBJ2-7
CDR3nt: TGCGCCAGCAGTCAACCGACTAGCGGGACCCACGAGCAGTACTTC
CDR3aa: CASSQPTSGTHEQYF

d_gene: .
abundance: .
v_gene: TRBV7-2
j_gene: TRBJ2-2
CDR3nt: TGTGCCAGCAGCTCCCGACAGAAGATTAACACCGGGGAGCTGTTTTTT
CDR3aa: CASSSRQKINTGELFF

d_gene: TRBD1
abundance: few
v_gene: TRBV18
j_gene: TRBJ1-1
CDR3nt: TGTGCCAGCTCACCACCGGGAGGGGGCGAGGGTGAAGCTTTCTTT
CDR3aa: CASSPPGGGEGEAFF

d_gene: TRBD1
abundance: few
v_gene: TRBV29-1
j_gene: TRBJ1-1
CDR3nt: TGCAGCGTGAGACAGGGTCCGAACACTGAAGCTTTCTTT
CDR3aa: CSVRQGPNTEAFF

d_gene: .
abundance: .
v_gene: TRBV20-1
j_gene: TRBJ2-2
CDR3nt: TGCAGTGCTAGAGATATAACCCGACTTGGCGGGGAGCTGTTTTTT
CDR3aa: CSARDITRLGGELFF

d_gene: TRBD1
abundance: .
v_gene: TRBV4-3
j_gene: TRBJ2-5
CDR3nt: TGCGCCAGCAGCCAAGACAGGGGGGAGACCCAGTACTTC
CDR3aa: CASSQDRGETQYF

d_gene: TRBD2
abundance: few
v_gene: TRBV29-1
j_gene: TRBJ2-3
CDR3nt: TGCAGCTACGGGACTAGCGGCGATACGCAGTATTTT
CDR3aa: CSYGTSGDTQYF

d_gene: .
abundance: .
v_gene: TRBV5-1
j_gene: TRBJ2-2
CDR3nt: TGCGCCAGCAGCCGCAACCTAAACACCGGGGAGCTGTTTTTT
CDR3aa: CASSRNLNTGELFF

d_gene: .
abundance: many
v_gene: TRBV2
j_gene: TRBJ2-1
CDR3nt: TGTGCCAGCAGCCCTAGGAGCTCCTACAATGAGCAGTTCTTC
CDR3aa: CASSPRSSYNEQFF

d_gene: .
abundance: many
v_gene: TRBV7-9
j_gene: TRBJ1-2
CDR3nt: TGTGCCAGCAGCCCCCAGGGGAACAGCGGCCACACCTTC
CDR3aa: CASSPQGNSGHTF

d_gene: .
abundance: .
v_gene: TRBV28
j_gene: TRBJ1-1
CDR3nt: TGTGCCAGCAAGGGGAACACTGAAGCTTTCTTT
CDR3aa: CASKGNTEAFF

d_gene: .
abundance: .
v_gene: TRBV4-2
j_gene: TRBJ2-3
CDR3nt: TGTGCCAGCAGCCTTGAGGGGGGGCCGCTGGAAGATACGCAGTATTTT
CDR3aa: CASSLEGGPLEDTQYF

d_gene: .
abundance: .
v_gene: TRBV11-2
j_gene: TRBJ1-3
CDR3nt: TGTGCCAGCAGCTTAGATCCTGGTCTGGACACCATATATTTT
CDR3aa: CASSLDPGLDTIYF

d_gene: .
abundance: few
v_gene: TRBV9
j_gene: TRBJ2-2
CDR3nt: TGTGCCAGCAGAAACCAGGGGAACACCGGGGAGCTGTTTTTT
CDR3aa: CASRNQGNTGELFF

d_gene: TRBD1
abundance: .
v_gene: TRBV12-3/TRBV12-4
j_gene: TRBJ1-4
CDR3nt: TGTGCCAGCAGTTCAGTCCCGGGACAGGAAAAACTGTTTTTT
CDR3aa: CASSSVPGQEKLFF

d_gene: TRBD2
abundance: .
v_gene: TRBV11-2
j_gene: TRBJ2-7
CDR3nt: TGTGCCAGCAGCTTAGTTAGCGGGATTTCCTACGAGCAGTACTTC
CDR3aa: CASSLVSGISYEQYF

d_gene: TRBD1
abundance: many
v_gene: TRBV29-1
j_gene: TRBJ1-1
CDR3nt: TGCAGCGGCGGACAGGCCCTTAACACTGAAGCTTTCTTT
CDR3aa: CSGGQALNTEAFF

d_gene: .
abundance: .
v_gene: TRBV5-4
j_gene: TRBJ2-7
CDR3nt: TGTGCCAGCAGCTTTACACAAGGCGACTACTACGAGCAGTACTTC
CDR3aa: CASSFTQGDYYEQYF

d_gene: TRBD1
abundance: few
v_gene: TRBV20-1
j_gene: TRBJ1-5
CDR3nt: TGCAGTGCTAGAGGACAGGGGGCTTATCAGCCCCAGCATTTT
CDR3aa: CSARGQGAYQPQHF

d_gene: .
abundance: .
v_gene: TRBV4-2
j_gene: TRBJ1-5
CDR3nt: TGTGCCAGCAGCCAAGATGTCGGAGTAGGTCAGCCCCAGCATTTT
CDR3aa: CASSQDVGVGQPQHF

d_gene: TRBD2
abundance: .
v_gene: TRBV29-1
j_gene: TRBJ2-3
CDR3nt: TGCAGCGCGGAGGTTCGCAACCCAGGGAGGGGAGGAAGCACAGATACGCAGTATTTT
CDR3aa: CSAEVRNPGRGGSTDTQYF

d_gene: .
abundance: .
v_gene: TRBV5-4
j_gene: TRBJ1-1
CDR3nt: TGTACCAGCAGCCTAGAGGGGAACACTGAAGCTTTCTTT
CDR3aa: CTSSLEGNTEAFF

d_gene: TRBD2
abundance: .
v_gene: TRBV2
j_gene: TRBJ2-1
CDR3nt: TGTGCCAGCAGCGAAACTAGCGGGAACTCCGGTGAGCAGTTCTTC
CDR3aa: CASSETSGNSGEQFF

d_gene: TRBD2
abundance: .
v_gene: TRBV7-2
j_gene: TRBJ2-4
CDR3nt: TGTGCCAGCAGCCCGGGGCTAGCGGGAGGGCTAGCCAAAAACATTCAGTACTTC
CDR3aa: CASSPGLAGGLAKNIQYF

d_gene: .
abundance: .
v_gene: TRBV11-1
j_gene: TRBJ2-5
CDR3nt: TGTGCCAGCAGCGCCGACAGCCCCGGGGACCAGTACTTC
CDR3aa: CASSADSPGDQYF

d_gene: .
abundance: .
v_gene: TRBV7-9
j_gene: TRBJ1-1
CDR3nt: TGTGCCAGCAGCTTTGAGTCAGAGAACACTGAAGCTTTCTTT
CDR3aa: CASSFESENTEAFF

d_gene: .
abundance: .
v_gene: TRBV6-5
j_gene: TRBJ1-1
CDR3nt: TGTGCCAGCACCGGCCCCGGACTTAACACTGAAGCTTTCTTT
CDR3aa: CASTGPGLNTEAFF

d_gene: .
abundance: few
v_gene: TRBV2
j_gene: TRBJ2-1
CDR3nt: TGTGCCAGCAGTGAAGCGTCGGGGACCTACAATGAGCAGTTCTTC
CDR3aa: CASSEASGTYNEQFF

d_gene: .
abundance: few
v_gene: TRBV29-1
j_gene: TRBJ1-2
CDR3nt: TGCAGCGTTCCCGCTGCCGAGGGGACTAACTATGGCTACACCTTC
CDR3aa: CSVPAAEGTNYGYTF

d_gene: .
abundance: few
v_gene: TRBV18
j_gene: TRBJ1-3
CDR3nt: TGTGCCAGCTCACCAGCGGGCCTGACCTCTGGAAACACCATATATTTT
CDR3aa: CASSPAGLTSGNTIYF

d_gene: .
abundance: .
v_gene: TRBV28
j_gene: TRBJ1-2
CDR3nt: TGTGCCAGCAGTTTGGACAGCGTCGGCTACACCTTC
CDR3aa: CASSLDSVGYTF

d_gene: .
abundance: .
v_gene: TRBV7-3
j_gene: TRBJ2-2
CDR3nt: TGTGCCAGCAGCTACTCGAACACCGGGGAGCTGTTTTTT
CDR3aa: CASSYSNTGELFF

d_gene: .
abundance: few
v_gene: TRBV12-3/TRBV12-4
j_gene: TRBJ1-1
CDR3nt: TGTGCCAGCAGTCTCGGCCCGGGACGTTTCGCTGAAGCTTTCTTT
CDR3aa: CASSLGPGRFAEAFF

d_gene: .
abundance: .
v_gene: TRBV20-1
j_gene: TRBJ2-3
CDR3nt: TGCAGTGCTAGTCGAGGGCCGGTGGATACGCAGTATTTT
CDR3aa: CSASRGPVDTQYF

d_gene: TRBD1
abundance: .
v_gene: TRBV29-1
j_gene: TRBJ2-7
CDR3nt: TGCAGCGTCGGCCGGGACAGGGACCACGAGCAGTACTTC
CDR3aa: CSVGRDRDHEQYF

d_gene: TRBD1
abundance: .
v_gene: TRBV9
j_gene: TRBJ2-7
CDR3nt: TGTGCCAGCAGCGGGACAGGGTCCGGCGAGCAGTACTTC
CDR3aa: CASSGTGSGEQYF

d_gene: TRBD2
abundance: many
v_gene: TRBV7-8
j_gene: TRBJ2-2
CDR3nt: TGTGCCAGCAGCTCCGCGGGAGTTGACACCGGGGAGCTGTTTTTT
CDR3aa: CASSSAGVDTGELFF

d_gene: .
abundance: .
v_gene: TRBV18
j_gene: TRBJ1-6
CDR3nt: TGTGCCAGCTCACCGAACCCAGGGCATAGTAATTCACCCCTCCACTTT
CDR3aa: CASSPNPGHSNSPLHF

d_gene: TRBD1
abundance: many
v_gene: TRBV9
j_gene: TRBJ2-4
CDR3nt: TGTGCCAGCAGCGTAGACCCGGGACAGGGGATCAAAAACATTCAGTACTTC
CDR3aa: CASSVDPGQGIKNIQYF

d_gene: .
abundance: .
v_gene: TRBV19
j_gene: TRBJ2-2
CDR3nt: TGTGCCAGTAGAACCTCGGCCCCGTCCAGGGGCACCGGGGAGCTGTTTTTT
CDR3aa: CASRTSAPSRGTGELFF

d_gene: .
abundance: many
v_gene: TRBV7-2
j_gene: TRBJ1-2
CDR3nt: TGTGCCAGCAGCCCTCGGACTGGTCCCCTTTATGGCTACACCTTC
CDR3aa: CASSPRTGPLYGYTF

d_gene: .
abundance: .
v_gene: TRBV19
j_gene: TRBJ2-3
CDR3nt: TGTGCCAGTAGTATCCGGCTATTAGCGAGGACAGATACGCAGTATTTT
CDR3aa: CASSIRLLARTDTQYF

d_gene: .
abundance: many
v_gene: TRBV7-9
j_gene: TRBJ1-2
CDR3nt: TGTGCCAGCAGTCCCGGACAGAGAGTCCCCATCAACTATGGCTACACCTTC
CDR3aa: CASSPGQRVPINYGYTF

d_gene: .
abundance: .
v_gene: TRBV4-3
j_gene: TRBJ1-2
CDR3nt: TGCGCCAGCAGCCGGACGGGCTATGGCTACACCTTC
CDR3aa: CASSRTGYGYTF

d_gene: .
abundance: .
v_gene: TRBV28
j_gene: TRBJ2-7
CDR3nt: TGTGCCAGCAGTTTGAGGACGACCGAGCAGTACTTC
CDR3aa: CASSLRTTEQYF

d_gene: .
abundance: many
v_gene: TRBV7-7
j_gene: TRBJ2-5
CDR3nt: TGTGCCAGCAGCTTCGATCTATGGCAAGAGACCCAGTACTTC
CDR3aa: CASSFDLWQETQYF

d_gene: TRBD1
abundance: .
v_gene: TRBV20-1
j_gene: TRBJ1-1
CDR3nt: TGCAGTGCTGGACAGGGAAACACTGAAGCTTTCTTT
CDR3aa: CSAGQGNTEAFF

d_gene: .
abundance: few
v_gene: TRBV29-1
j_gene: TRBJ1-1
CDR3nt: TGCAGCGCCCGACGCGCAGGGGTGGCTACTGAAGCTTTCTTT
CDR3aa: CSARRAGVATEAFF

d_gene: TRBD2
abundance: .
v_gene: TRBV19
j_gene: TRBJ2-7
CDR3nt: TGTGCCAGTAGTAACCCCCCGGGACTAGCGGGGGCATCCTACGAGCAGTACTTC
CDR3aa: CASSNPPGLAGASYEQYF

d_gene: .
abundance: few
v_gene: TRBV29-1
j_gene: TRBJ1-5
CDR3nt: TGCAGCGTTGAACAGGGGCTTGGGCAGCCCCAGCATTTT
CDR3aa: CSVEQGLGQPQHF

d_gene: .
abundance: many
v_gene: TRBV11-2
j_gene: TRBJ2-2
CDR3nt: TGTGCCAGCAGCTTTCAACCCTCGGACACCGGGGAGCTGTTTTTT
CDR3aa: CASSFQPSDTGELFF